Listed below are T cell receptor beta chains from one sample, sequenced in a study of monozygotic twins with inflammatory bowel disease. TCRdb re-called the 5' RACE reads; every CDR3 protein appears as one record, without DNA. The sample has around 400,000 distinct CDR3 sequences. The sequenced material came from blood. The receptor source for this set is a human donor with ulcerative colitis or Crohn's disease, or a healthy co-twin of an affected twin (not recorded which). Each CDR3 is given with its conserved first and last residue. Each record gives: CDR3 protein, J gene, V gene.

CASSLQGSYTF,TRBJ1-2,TRBV12-3/TRBV12-4
CASSPGLGYVDEQFF,TRBJ2-1,TRBV13
CASSLIGFTDTQYF,TRBJ2-3,TRBV11-2
CASSLEGAREKLFF,TRBJ1-4,TRBV5-1
CASSTTSPYNEQFF,TRBJ2-1,TRBV6-1
CASSFVGAGELFF,TRBJ2-2,TRBV11-2
CSAPRQLPHNEQFF,TRBJ2-1,TRBV20-1
CATKKLTSFGEQFF,TRBJ2-1,TRBV19
CASQNGGSIPGTQYF,TRBJ2-5,TRBV12-3/TRBV12-4
CASSYSPGLGETQYF,TRBJ2-5,TRBV6-5
CASSIFADTQYF,TRBJ2-3,TRBV19
CASSPEQGAIGAFF,TRBJ1-1,TRBV18
CASSLMTVNTEAFF,TRBJ1-1,TRBV12-3/TRBV12-4
CASSQRGWGTHEKLFF,TRBJ1-4,TRBV7-2
CASSVTLMPSDEQFF,TRBJ2-1,TRBV7-6
CASSESLAGRGADTQYF,TRBJ2-3,TRBV6-1
CASSQDRLARNEQYF,TRBJ2-7,TRBV3-1
CASSNGLAGSTDTQYF,TRBJ2-3,TRBV7-2
CASSLGGPMQPQHF,TRBJ1-5,TRBV7-6
CASSLELARSNEQFF,TRBJ2-1,TRBV7-2
CASSTGSSTDTQYF,TRBJ2-3,TRBV4-2
CASSQGTGQPAGQQFF,TRBJ2-1,TRBV4-1
CSASGGFTYEQYF,TRBJ2-7,TRBV20-1
CASSLVWGAGYEQYF,TRBJ2-7,TRBV11-2
CASSQGKGSTEAFF,TRBJ1-1,TRBV18
CACGGLGEQYF,TRBJ2-7,TRBV19
CASSEGNRIPTDTQYF,TRBJ2-3,TRBV6-1
CASGNRRLPYNEQFF,TRBJ2-1,TRBV5-6
CASIPRFSGVAHEQFF,TRBJ2-1,TRBV7-7
CSAALHSGANVLTF,TRBJ2-6,TRBV20-1
CSASLRKRNEQFF,TRBJ2-1,TRBV20-1